These T cell receptor beta chains were read from a single sample in a study of T cell responses to AZD1222 COVID-19 vaccine. Sequenced by immunoSEQ multiplex PCR; TCRdb stores in-frame clones only, minus some. In the table there are approximately 150,000 clones, 75% to 90% of which are singletons. The sample consisted of peripheral blood, taken on day 0 of AZD1222 vaccination. These receptors all stem from an adult in good health. Each CDR3 is given with its conserved first and last residue. The D gene is left open where the match is weak. Rows may omit the clone size; those that give it use once, few, many or a size class.

len: 13; abundance: .; j_gene: TRBJ1-4; d_gene: .; v_gene: TRBV19; CDR3aa: CASSPGRREKLFF; CDR3nt: TGTGCCAGTAGTCCGGGACGGAGAGAAAAACTGTTTTTT
len: 15; abundance: .; j_gene: TRBJ2-1; d_gene: TRBD2; v_gene: TRBV27; CDR3aa: CASSRTSGSYNEQFF; CDR3nt: TGTGCCAGCAGCCGGACTAGCGGCTCCTACAATGAGCAGTTCTTC
len: 16; abundance: .; j_gene: TRBJ2-7; d_gene: .; v_gene: TRBV6-6; CDR3aa: CASSRPYSGPNYEQYF; CDR3nt: TGTGCCAGCAGTAGACCCTACAGCGGGCCTAACTACGAGCAGTACTTC
len: 14; abundance: once; j_gene: TRBJ2-4; d_gene: .; v_gene: TRBV29-1; CDR3aa: CSVVQGIAKNIQYF; CDR3nt: TGCAGCGTTGTACAGGGAATAGCCAAAAACATTCAGTACTTC
len: 11; abundance: .; j_gene: TRBJ2-7; d_gene: .; v_gene: TRBV9; CDR3aa: CASSSAYEQYF; CDR3nt: TGTGCCAGCAGCTCCGCCTACGAGCAGTACTTC
len: 15; abundance: .; j_gene: TRBJ1-5; d_gene: .; v_gene: TRBV28; CDR3aa: CASSEHTNSNQPQHF; CDR3nt: TGTGCCAGCAGTGAACACACTAATAGCAATCAGCCCCAGCATTTT
len: 15; abundance: .; j_gene: TRBJ2-3; d_gene: .; v_gene: TRBV7-3; CDR3aa: CASSLSSIGTDTQYF; CDR3nt: TGTGCCAGCAGCTTATCTTCAATCGGCACAGATACGCAGTATTTT
len: 15; abundance: .; j_gene: TRBJ2-7; d_gene: TRBD2; v_gene: TRBV5-4; CDR3aa: CASSLGGSILYEQYF; CDR3nt: TGTGCCAGCAGCTTGGGCGGGAGTATCCTCTACGAGCAGTACTTC
len: 14; abundance: .; j_gene: TRBJ2-2; d_gene: .; v_gene: TRBV10-3; CDR3aa: CAISDTSNTGELFF; CDR3nt: TGTGCCATCAGTGACACCTCGAACACCGGGGAGCTGTTTTTT
len: 15; abundance: .; j_gene: TRBJ2-1; d_gene: TRBD1; v_gene: TRBV12-5; CDR3aa: CASGPGQGSFNEQFF; CDR3nt: TGTGCTAGTGGTCCGGGACAGGGAAGTTTCAATGAGCAGTTCTTC
len: 13; abundance: .; j_gene: TRBJ2-3; d_gene: .; v_gene: TRBV12-3/TRBV12-4; CDR3aa: CASSSSKVPTQYF; CDR3nt: TGTGCCAGCAGTTCAAGTAAAGTCCCTACGCAGTATTTT
len: 14; abundance: .; j_gene: TRBJ1-5; d_gene: .; v_gene: TRBV7-2; CDR3aa: CASSLTGGNQPQHF; CDR3nt: TGTGCCAGCAGCTTAACGGGAGGCAATCAGCCCCAGCATTTT
len: 15; abundance: .; j_gene: TRBJ1-2; d_gene: TRBD1; v_gene: TRBV7-7; CDR3aa: CASSHRDRVNYGYTF; CDR3nt: TGTGCCAGCAGCCACCGGGACAGGGTTAACTATGGCTACACCTTC
len: 16; abundance: .; j_gene: TRBJ1-2; d_gene: TRBD1; v_gene: TRBV11-2; CDR3aa: CASSRTPGQGSYGYTF; CDR3nt: TGTGCCAGCAGCCGAACACCGGGACAGGGGAGCTATGGCTACACCTTC
len: 16; abundance: .; j_gene: TRBJ1-4; d_gene: .; v_gene: TRBV4-1; CDR3aa: CASSQGVSPTNEKLFF; CDR3nt: TGCGCCAGCAGCCAAGGAGTCTCACCAACTAATGAAAAACTGTTTTTT
len: 14; abundance: .; j_gene: TRBJ1-3; d_gene: .; v_gene: TRBV13; CDR3aa: CASSPGTYRNTIYF; CDR3nt: TGTGCCAGCAGCCCCGGGACATATCGAAACACCATATATTTT
len: 18; abundance: .; j_gene: TRBJ2-3; d_gene: .; v_gene: TRBV4-2; CDR3aa: CASSQSPSVTSYTDTQYF; CDR3nt: TGTGCCAGCAGCCAGTCGCCTTCCGTTACCAGTTACACAGATACGCAGTATTTT
len: 14; abundance: .; j_gene: TRBJ2-1; d_gene: TRBD2; v_gene: TRBV10-2; CDR3aa: CASASGSFYNEQFF; CDR3nt: TGCGCCAGCGCTAGCGGGAGTTTTTACAATGAGCAGTTCTTC
len: 13; abundance: .; j_gene: TRBJ2-7; d_gene: .; v_gene: TRBV12-3/TRBV12-4; CDR3aa: CASSLKKDTTQYF; CDR3nt: TGTGCCAGCAGTTTAAAGAAGGATACGACGCAGTACTTC
len: 15; abundance: .; j_gene: TRBJ1-1; d_gene: .; v_gene: TRBV30; CDR3aa: CAWRHRGGLRDEAFF; CDR3nt: TGTGCCTGGAGACATAGGGGGGGCCTCCGGGATGAAGCTTTCTTT
len: 15; abundance: .; j_gene: TRBJ2-6; d_gene: .; v_gene: TRBV2; CDR3aa: CASSDLSSGANVLTF; CDR3nt: TGTGCCAGCAGTGATCTGAGCTCTGGGGCCAACGTCCTGACTTTC
len: 13; abundance: .; j_gene: TRBJ2-7; d_gene: .; v_gene: TRBV19; CDR3aa: CASSLRDIYEQYF; CDR3nt: TGTGCCAGTAGCCTAAGGGACATCTACGAGCAGTACTTC
len: 13; abundance: .; j_gene: TRBJ2-5; d_gene: .; v_gene: TRBV2; CDR3aa: CASSDGIQETQYF; CDR3nt: TGTGCCAGCAGTGACGGGATTCAAGAGACCCAGTACTTC
len: 14; abundance: .; j_gene: TRBJ1-2; d_gene: .; v_gene: TRBV25-1; CDR3aa: CASSESATGGGYTF; CDR3nt: TGTGCCAGCAGTGAATCAGCCACCGGCGGGGGCTACACCTTC
len: 12; abundance: .; j_gene: TRBJ1-3; d_gene: .; v_gene: TRBV4-2; CDR3aa: CASSQDTDTIYF; CDR3nt: TGTGCCAGCAGCCAAGATACGGACACCATATATTTT
len: 14; abundance: .; j_gene: TRBJ1-1; d_gene: .; v_gene: TRBV28; CDR3aa: CASSIQGRVTEAFF; CDR3nt: TGTGCCAGCAGTATACAGGGACGCGTAACTGAAGCTTTCTTT
len: 13; abundance: .; j_gene: TRBJ2-7; d_gene: .; v_gene: TRBV2; CDR3aa: CASSESPGYEQYF; CDR3nt: TGTGCCAGCAGTGAATCTCCAGGCTACGAGCAGTACTTC
len: 15; abundance: .; j_gene: TRBJ1-5; d_gene: .; v_gene: TRBV2; CDR3aa: CASSGSQIVNQPQHF; CDR3nt: TGTGCCAGCAGTGGGAGTCAGATCGTCAATCAGCCCCAGCATTTT
len: 17; abundance: few; j_gene: TRBJ1-6; d_gene: TRBD1; v_gene: TRBV4-1; CDR3aa: CASSQESPGQVNSPLHF; CDR3nt: TGCGCCAGCAGCCAAGAATCCCCAGGACAGGTTAATTCACCCCTCCACTTT
len: 13; abundance: .; j_gene: TRBJ2-3; d_gene: .; v_gene: TRBV5-4; CDR3aa: CASRDFRTDTQYF; CDR3nt: TGTGCCAGCAGGGACTTTCGCACAGATACGCAGTATTTT
len: 15; abundance: .; j_gene: TRBJ2-3; d_gene: TRBD2; v_gene: TRBV2; CDR3aa: CASTALSGREDTQYF; CDR3nt: TGTGCCAGCACGGCCCTGAGCGGGAGGGAAGATACGCAGTATTTT
len: 11; abundance: once; j_gene: TRBJ2-4; d_gene: TRBD1; v_gene: TRBV19; CDR3aa: CASSGRQGWTF; CDR3nt: TGTGCCAGTAGTGGACGACAGGGATGGACCTTC
len: 14; abundance: .; j_gene: TRBJ1-4; d_gene: .; v_gene: TRBV27; CDR3aa: CASSLLGPNEKLFF; CDR3nt: TGTGCCAGCAGTTTATTAGGTCCTAATGAAAAACTGTTTTTT
len: 16; abundance: .; j_gene: TRBJ2-2; d_gene: TRBD2; v_gene: TRBV4-2; CDR3aa: CASRRVAGRGTGELFF; CDR3nt: TGTGCCAGCAGGCGGGTAGCGGGGAGGGGCACCGGGGAGCTGTTTTTT
len: 15; abundance: .; j_gene: TRBJ1-3; d_gene: .; v_gene: TRBV7-8; CDR3aa: CASSLAGYSGNTIYF; CDR3nt: TGTGCCAGCAGCTTAGCCGGGTACTCTGGAAACACCATATATTTT
len: 12; abundance: .; j_gene: TRBJ1-5; d_gene: .; v_gene: TRBV28; CDR3aa: CASTVIGQPQHF; CDR3nt: TGTGCCAGCACCGTGATAGGGCAGCCCCAGCATTTT
len: 13; abundance: .; j_gene: TRBJ1-1; d_gene: .; v_gene: TRBV10-1; CDR3aa: CASSEQGNTEAFF; CDR3nt: TGCGCCAGCAGTGAACAGGGGAACACTGAAGCTTTCTTT
len: 12; abundance: .; j_gene: TRBJ1-2; d_gene: .; v_gene: TRBV29-1; CDR3aa: CSVVTVRDGYTF; CDR3nt: TGCAGCGTTGTGACCGTCCGGGATGGCTACACCTTC
len: 14; abundance: .; j_gene: TRBJ1-3; d_gene: .; v_gene: TRBV27; CDR3aa: CASSPGKAGNTIYF; CDR3nt: TGTGCCAGCAGTCCAGGAAAGGCTGGAAACACCATATATTTT
len: 16; abundance: .; j_gene: TRBJ1-5; d_gene: .; v_gene: TRBV28; CDR3aa: CASSFASRGNLRPQHF; CDR3nt: TGTGCCAGCAGTTTTGCCTCACGGGGGAATTTACGGCCCCAGCATTTT
len: 15; abundance: .; j_gene: TRBJ1-2; d_gene: .; v_gene: TRBV5-1; CDR3aa: CASSPEQGMVYGYTF; CDR3nt: TGCGCCAGCAGCCCCGAACAGGGCATGGTCTATGGCTACACCTTC
len: 17; abundance: few; j_gene: TRBJ2-1; d_gene: .; v_gene: TRBV15; CDR3aa: CATSRDRGDRLYNEQFF; CDR3nt: TGTGCCACCAGCAGAGATAGGGGGGATCGGTTATACAATGAGCAGTTCTTC
len: 14; abundance: .; j_gene: TRBJ1-2; d_gene: .; v_gene: TRBV6-5; CDR3aa: CASSYDSSFVGYTF; CDR3nt: TGTGCCAGCAGTTATGACAGCTCCTTCGTCGGCTACACCTTC
len: 18; abundance: .; j_gene: TRBJ2-1; d_gene: .; v_gene: TRBV7-3; CDR3aa: CASSLSARAASSYNEQFF; CDR3nt: TGTGCCAGCAGCTTGAGCGCCAGGGCGGCCAGCTCCTACAATGAGCAGTTCTTC
len: 14; abundance: .; j_gene: TRBJ2-5; d_gene: TRBD1; v_gene: TRBV5-1; CDR3aa: CASSLAGGDETQYF; CDR3nt: TGCGCCAGCAGCTTGGCAGGGGGCGACGAGACCCAGTACTTC
len: 15; abundance: once; j_gene: TRBJ1-1; d_gene: TRBD1; v_gene: TRBV9; CDR3aa: CASSVVGTGVTEAFF; CDR3nt: TGTGCCAGCAGCGTAGTTGGGACAGGGGTAACTGAAGCTTTCTTT
len: 16; abundance: .; j_gene: TRBJ1-4; d_gene: .; v_gene: TRBV4-1; CDR3aa: CASSQAGGTVNEKLFF; CDR3nt: TGCGCCAGCAGCCAAGCGGGAGGGACGGTGAATGAAAAACTGTTTTTT
len: 15; abundance: once; j_gene: TRBJ2-2; d_gene: .; v_gene: TRBV15; CDR3aa: CATSRTQINTGELFF; CDR3nt: TGTGCCACCAGCAGAACCCAAATCAACACCGGGGAGCTGTTTTTT
len: 13; abundance: .; j_gene: TRBJ1-2; d_gene: TRBD1; v_gene: TRBV6-5; CDR3aa: CASSWDRTYGYTF; CDR3nt: TGTGCCAGCAGCTGGGACAGGACCTATGGCTACACCTTC
len: 16; abundance: .; j_gene: TRBJ2-1; d_gene: TRBD2; v_gene: TRBV27; CDR3aa: CASRAGVQAPYNEQFF; CDR3nt: TGTGCCAGCAGGGCGGGAGTCCAAGCCCCTTACAATGAGCAGTTCTTC
len: 14; abundance: .; j_gene: TRBJ1-2; d_gene: .; v_gene: TRBV19; CDR3aa: CASKVTRSSYGYTF; CDR3nt: TGTGCCAGTAAGGTAACCCGCTCATCCTATGGCTACACCTTC
len: 15; abundance: .; j_gene: TRBJ1-1; d_gene: .; v_gene: TRBV7-2; CDR3aa: CASSLVPRGNTEAFF; CDR3nt: TGTGCCAGCAGCTTAGTCCCCAGGGGGAACACTGAAGCTTTCTTT
len: 12; abundance: .; j_gene: TRBJ1-2; d_gene: .; v_gene: TRBV29-1; CDR3aa: CNVVGGPYGYTF; CDR3nt: TGCAACGTTGTAGGGGGACCCTATGGCTACACCTTC
len: 16; abundance: few; j_gene: TRBJ2-1; d_gene: .; v_gene: TRBV5-1; CDR3aa: CASSSEAGQTYNEQFF; CDR3nt: TGCGCCAGCAGCTCGGAGGCTGGACAGACCTACAATGAGCAGTTCTTC
len: 16; abundance: .; j_gene: TRBJ1-5; d_gene: TRBD1; v_gene: TRBV3-1/TRBV3-2; CDR3aa: CASSLGTGGNNQPQHF; CDR3nt: TGTGCCAGCAGCCTCGGGACAGGGGGAAACAATCAGCCCCAGCATTTT